These 14 T cell receptor beta chains originate from one sample sequenced in a study of T-cell memory formation after mild COVID-19. TCRdb called the 5' RACE reads again in MiXCR, with one record for every CDR3 protein. In the table there are roughly 200,000 distinct CDR3 sequences, roughly 17% of which are singletons. The sample taken for sequencing was PBMCs or a T cell subset sorted from them (not recorded which). The source of these receptors is an adult woman who had mild COVID-19 (a few samples of this study predate the infection). Cell type and time point are not known.

The chain employs TRBV7-8 and TRBJ2-7; 13 nucleotides agree with TRBD2. Trimming at V came to 1 base and at J to 2 bases, leaving 17 bases not matched to a gene. The CDR3 totals 21 residues. Germline CDR1 and CDR2: SGHVS and FQNEAQ. The chain's CDR3 is CASSLVSLGSGLAGVTYEQYF. CDR3 DNA sequence: TGTGCCAGCAGCTTAGTTTCCCTTGGATCAGGACTAGCGGGGGTTACCTACGAGCAGTACTTC.

As concerns this clonotype: Just one base apart from a much larger clone, this may be a read error. The J gene is TRBJ2-2, the V gene TRBV7-8; D may be TRBD2 (5 bases). The CDR3 runs to 14 residues. Germline values: CDR1 SGHVS, CDR2 FQNEAQ. The DNA of the CDR3 is TGTGCCAGCAGCTTAGATCGGGTCACCGGGGAGCTGCTTTTT. This gives the protein CASSLDRVTGELLF. The whole variable domain, filled in from reference TRBV7-8 and TRBJ2-2, reads GAGVSQSPRYKVAKRGQDVALRCDPISGHVSLFWYQQALGQGPEFLTYFQNEAQLDKSGLPSDRFFAERPEGSVSTLKIQRTQQEDSAVYLCASSLDRVTGELLFGEGSRLTVL.

The rearrangement joins TRBV9 to TRBJ2-1; the D is unclear. CDR1 SGDLS and CDR2 YYNGEE come from the germline V gene. The ends were cut back, 4 bases at V and 8 bases at J, with 7 bases in the middle. This CDR3 comprises 11 residues. The CDR3: CASSQNHEQFF. CDR3 bases: TGTGCCAGCAGCCAGAACCATGAGCAGTTCTTC.

The sample holds a few counts of this clonotype. The rearrangement joins TRBV20-1 to TRBJ2-3, with TRBD2 identical over 7 bases. V lost 6 bases and J lost 4; bases outside the gene matches: 19. Germline V gives CDR1 DFQATT, CDR2 SNEGSKA (reference sequence). This CDR3 comprises 17 residues. CDR3 bases: TGCAGTGCCACCGGTCGAGGACGGGAGGTTGGCGCAGATACGCAGTATTTT. This encodes CSATGRGREVGADTQYF.

CDR3 DNA sequence: TGTGCCAGCAGCCTATTGGTAAAAGGCAATGAGCAGTTCTTC. Residues: CASSLLVKGNEQFF. V and J are TRBV7-2 and TRBJ2-1; no clear D. The ends were cut back, 5 bases at V and 6 bases at J, with 14 bases in the middle. This CDR3 has 14 amino acids. Germline CDR1 is SGHTA and CDR2 is FQGNSA. The complete variable domain, with remaining parts taken from reference TRBV7-2 and TRBJ2-1, reads GAGVSQSPSNKVTEKGKDVELRCDPISGHTALYWYRQSLGQGLEFLIYFQGNSAPDKSGLPSDRFSAERTGGSVSTLTIQRTQQEDSAVYLCASSLLVKGNEQFFGPGTRLTVL.

The CDR3 region has the DNA TGTGCCAGCAGGGACACCGGAACCGGGGAGCTGTTTTTT. Translated: CASRDTGTGELFF. This chain connects TRBV7-6 to TRBJ2-2; TRBD1 might be the D (5 bases). Per the germline V gene, CDR1 is SGHVS and CDR2 is FNYEAQ. There are 13 residues in the CDR3. V was cut by 6 bases and J by 5 bases, with 10 bases left in between.

The CDR3 sequence: CASSYSQDSPLHF. For the CDR3, the DNA is TGTGCCAGCAGTTACTCCCAGGATTCACCCCTCCACTTT. The chain joins TRBV6-5 to TRBJ1-6; no clear D gene. V was pared by 0 bases and J by 8 bases, with 5 bases between. This CDR3 comprises 13 residues. The germline V gene encodes CDR1 MNHEY and CDR2 SVGAGI.

In this sample, this clonotype turned up a few times. The rearrangement links TRBV7-9 to TRBJ1-5; 8 bases line up with TRBD1. This CDR3 comprises 16 residues. Unmatched junction bases numbered 9, after V lost 2 bases and J lost 6 bases. Germline V gene lookup returns CDR1 SEHNR and CDR2 FQNEAQ (reference sequence). The CDR3 loop is CASSLQWSGGTQPQHF. DNA of the CDR3: TGTGCCAGCAGCTTACAATGGTCAGGGGGCACTCAGCCCCAGCATTTT.

This clonotype came up a few times. The V and J genes are TRBV5-6 and TRBJ2-3; D perhaps matches TRBD2 (7 bases). The CDR3 consists of 18 residues. Deletions cut 5 bases from V and 3 bases from J, with 25 bases between. In germline, CDR1 is SGHDT, CDR2 YYEEEE. DNA of the CDR3: TGTGCCAGCAGGGGGGGCTTAGCGGCGGGAGCGCGGACAGATACGCAGTATTTT. Residues: CASRGGLAAGARTDTQYF. Looking up the rest from reference TRBV5-6 and TRBJ2-3 gives the full variable domain: DAGVTQSPTHLIKTRGQQVTLRCSPKSGHDTVSWYQQALGQGPQFIFQYYEEEERQRGNFPDRFSGHQFPNYSSELNVNALLLGDSALYLCASRGGLAAGARTDTQYFGPGTRLTVL.

The chain links TRBV5-1 to TRBJ1-6; 9 positions agree with TRBD1. Per the germline V gene, CDR1 is SGHRS and CDR2 is YFSETQ. The V segment lost 4 bases and the J segment 6 bases; nucleotides outside the gene matches: 8. CDR3 size: 16 residues. The CDR3, as DNA: TGCGCCAGCAGCCTCCGGGACAGGGTTATTAATTCACCCCTCCACTTT. Its translation: CASSLRDRVINSPLHF.

A few counts support this clonotype. This chain uses TRBV9 with TRBJ2-1; 9 nucleotides align to TRBD1. In germline, CDR1 is SGDLS, CDR2 YYNGEE. Losses at the gene ends were 0 bases for V and 6 bases for J; bases not matched to a gene: 7. The CDR3 extends over 16 amino acids. In nucleotides, the CDR3 is TGTGCCAGCAGCGTAGGGGCCGGGACAGGGTTCAATGAGCAGTTCTTC. This translates into CASSVGAGTGFNEQFF.

The V and J genes are TRBV24-1 and TRBJ2-1; TRBD2 is a possible D gene (6 bases). This CDR3 contains 15 residues. Germline values: CDR1 KGHDR, CDR2 SFDVKD. V dropped 4 bases and J dropped 10 bases, with 19 bases sitting between them. Written as DNA, the CDR3 is TGTGCCACCAGTGACCCCCTGGGGTCGGGGGTCGAGCAGTTCTTC. Its protein is CATSDPLGSGVEQFF.

The genes are TRBV29-1 and TRBJ2-7; possible D gene TRBD1, 5 bases. CDR1 is SQVTM, CDR2 ANQGSEA, per germline. Trimming stripped 6 bases from V and 3 bases from J, with 15 bases between. The CDR3 loop spans 13 amino acids. The chain's CDR3 is CSVLGGHFYEQYF. As DNA, the CDR3 is TGCAGCGTCCTAGGTGGACATTTCTACGAGCAGTACTTC.

Only a few counts were recorded for this clonotype. The chain couples TRBV7-6 to TRBJ2-3; 7 positions agree with TRBD2. This CDR3 contains 19 residues. V shed 4 bases and J 1 base; nucleotides not matched to a gene: 17. In germline, CDR1 is SGHVS, CDR2 FNYEAQ. The DNA for the CDR3 is TGTGCCAGCAGCTCCGATAAGCGGGGTGCCCCTATCGGCACAGATACGCAGTATTTT. It encodes CASSSDKRGAPIGTDTQYF.